This T cell receptor (beta chain) was sequenced in a study of cytomegalovirus exposure and HLA in healthy donors. In the case of this clone: Its antigen remains unidentified.

PCR was performed using 60 Vbeta and 13 Jbeta primers. Clones were read by immunoSEQ multiplex PCR, and TCRdb kept only the in-frame ones, dropping some. The sample shows about 130,000 clones, about 78% of them seen only once. From germline, CDR1 is ENHRY and CDR2 SYGVKD. Trimming cost V 10 bases and J 2 bases, with 20 bases left between them. This CDR3 region has 15 residues. Study conclusions and caveats: Later analysis identified several of the most significant clusters that appeared linked to common viral pathogens. Accurate predictions that matched the HLA-A and HLA-B alleles of most subjects were reportedly made from TCR beta sequences. An ancestry cluster, one associated with Asian ancestry, reportedly showed fewer N-insertions than the approximately 660-donor mean in a later analysis. It was assumed in the presence/absence analyses that sequencing depth was roughly uniform across donors.

The V call is TRBV10-3, the J call TRBJ1-2; unclear D gene. Specimen: PBMCs. This TCR was sampled from a man younger than 40 in good health and CMV-seronegative. CDR3 nucleotide sequence: TGTGCCACCTGCCCGAGTGGGCAGACAAACTATGGCTACACCTTC. This codes for CATCPSGQTNYGYTF.